This TCR beta chain stems from a study of radiation and T cells in renal cell carcinoma. Time point reported: blood 2 weeks post-SBRT. Treatment in this sample: 15 Gy SBRT to primary tumor, nephrectomy 4 weeks later. This clone was found once. Assay used: immunoSEQ multiplex PCR; TCRdb lists only in-frame clones, some missing. Of more than 65,000 clones detected, 65% to 90% appear once; the ten largest clones hold roughly 20%. The CDR3 has 15 amino acids. From germline, CDR1 is SGHTA and CDR2 FQGNSA. V lost 4 bases and J lost 7, with 20 bases in between. The receptor comes from a woman aged 45-59 years with renal cell carcinoma. This chain uses TRBV7-2 with TRBJ2-7; maybe TRBD2 (6 bases). The material was blood, obtained from a patient whose treatment included radiotherapy and nephrectomy. The CDR3 loop is CASSSPGRYLGEQYF. In nucleotides, the CDR3 is TGTGCCAGCAGCTCCCCTGGGAGGTACCTGGGGGAGCAGTACTTC. Supplemented by reference TRBV7-2 and TRBJ2-7, the full variable domain reads GAGVSQSPSNKVTEKGKDVELRCDPISGHTALYWYRQSLGQGLEFLIYFQGNSAPDKSGLPSDRFSAERTGGSVSTLTIQRTQQEDSAVYLCASSSPGRYLGEQYFGPGTRLTVT.